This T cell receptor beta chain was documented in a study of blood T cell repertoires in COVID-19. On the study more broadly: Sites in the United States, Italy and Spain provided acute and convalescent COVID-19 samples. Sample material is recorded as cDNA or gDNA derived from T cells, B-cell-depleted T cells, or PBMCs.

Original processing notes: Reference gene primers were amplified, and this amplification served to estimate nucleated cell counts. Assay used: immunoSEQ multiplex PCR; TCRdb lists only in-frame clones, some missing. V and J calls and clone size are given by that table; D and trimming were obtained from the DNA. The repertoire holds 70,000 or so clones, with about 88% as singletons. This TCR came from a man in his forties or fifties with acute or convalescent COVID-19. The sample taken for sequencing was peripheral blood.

The CDR3 here is CASSYLAGSTDTQYF. CDR3 in DNA: TGTGCCAGCAGTTACCTAGCGGGTAGCACAGATACGCAGTATTTT. The V and J genes are TRBV6-2 or TRBV6-3 and TRBJ2-3, with 8 bases fitting TRBD2. The V gene's germline CDR1 is MNHEY and CDR2 SVGEGT. The V gene end was trimmed by 2 bases and the J gene end by 0 bases; junction bases not matched to a gene: 1. The CDR3 runs to 15 residues.